According to its frequency, the clone carrying this T cell receptor (beta chain) is medium-sized. The data were taken from a study of CXCR3-negative and CXCR3-positive naive CD8 T cells. Each CD8+ T cell subset was sorted in triplicate, 300,000 or so cells each. The libraries of TRB cDNA were prepared using 5' RACE with UMI labels. TCRdb derives one entry per CDR3 protein from the 5' RACE reads, leaving out DNA. The sample features approximately 4,000 distinct CDR3 sequences, with roughly 2% in its top ten. The CDR3 sequence is 16 residues long. Germline V lookup: CDR1 SQVTM, CDR2 ANQGSEA. V gene TRBV29-1 combines with J gene TRBJ1-3; TCRdb lists TRBD1, though no DNA is available to test this call. The receptor comes from a human donor in good health. Some clones in this sample may be carry-over from other donors' samples. Sample: naive CXCR3- CD8+ T cells from blood. Subset indicated: CD45RO-CCR7+CD27+CD95- naive CD8+ T cells lacking CXCR3 (TNR3-). The CDR3: CSVEGQGFHSGNTIYF.